The present entry profiles one TCR beta chain with its context. The entry originates in a study of sequential checkpoint blockade in melanoma. Background on the study: Arm A got nivolumab then ipilimumab; arm B the reverse, 1:1.

As for treatment: randomized to nivolumab then ipilimumab (arm A) or the reverse (arm B). Patients had received no earlier DNA-damaging chemotherapy. Live CD3+CD8+ CD19− CD56− cells were sorted from PBMCs. Measured with immunoSEQ multiplex PCR; TCRdb has only the in-frame clones, and not every one. The repertoire holds more than 15,000 clones, with 70% as singletons. In germline, CDR1 is MGHRA, CDR2 YSYEKL. The V and J ends lost 3 bases and 2 bases respectively, with 11 bases between them. The CDR3 length is 14 residues. This sequence joins TRBV4-1 and TRBJ2-7, with D unresolved. The source of this sequence is a human donor with melanoma. This sample comprised CD8+ T cells sorted from blood (inferred from file names), obtained from a patient given nivolumab and ipilimumab in sequence. Here the CDR3 reads CASSQMLGAYEQYF. The CDR3 DNA follows: TGCGCCAGCAGCCAGATGCTTGGAGCCTACGAGCAGTACTTC.